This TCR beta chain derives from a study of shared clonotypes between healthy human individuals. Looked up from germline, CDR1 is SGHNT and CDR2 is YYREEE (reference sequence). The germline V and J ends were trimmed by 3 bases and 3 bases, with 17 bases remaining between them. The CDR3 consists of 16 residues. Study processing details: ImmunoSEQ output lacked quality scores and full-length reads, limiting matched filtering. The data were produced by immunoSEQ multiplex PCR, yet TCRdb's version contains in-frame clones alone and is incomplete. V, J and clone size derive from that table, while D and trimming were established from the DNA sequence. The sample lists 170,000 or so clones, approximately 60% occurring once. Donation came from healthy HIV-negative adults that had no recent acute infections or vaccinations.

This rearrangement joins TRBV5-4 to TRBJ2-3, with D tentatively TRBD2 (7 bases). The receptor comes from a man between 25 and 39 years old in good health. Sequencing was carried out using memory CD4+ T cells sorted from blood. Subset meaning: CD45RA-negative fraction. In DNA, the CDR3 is TGTGCCAGCAGCTCCGTGGCGGGGGCTCGTACAGATACGCAGTATTTT. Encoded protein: CASSSVAGARTDTQYF.